A selection of T cell receptor beta chains follows, all from one sample in a study of T cell responses to AZD1222 COVID-19 vaccine. Libraries were prepared by immunoSEQ multiplex PCR; TCRdb keeps only in-frame clonotypes and omits some of them. Of some 140,000 clones in the sample, roughly 90% were seen once. The sample in question was peripheral blood, obtained on day 0 of AZD1222 vaccination. These receptors were obtained from an adult in good health. Each CDR3 is given with its conserved first and last residue. The D gene is left open where the match is weak. The size of a clone is reported for some rows only, either as once, few or many, or as a class for expanded clones.

d_call	v_call	j_call	cdr3_length	clone_size	cdr3_aa	cdr3_nt
.	TRBV6-1	TRBJ1-5	15	.	CASSEGQLLNQPQHF	TGTGCCAGCAGTGAAGGCCAGCTTCTCAATCAGCCCCAGCATTTT
.	TRBV6-5	TRBJ2-7	14	.	CASSYAGPLGEQYF	TGTGCCAGCAGTTACGCGGGGCCTTTGGGGGAGCAGTACTTC
.	TRBV6-2/TRBV6-3	TRBJ2-3	16	.	CASSPRPPGPTDTQYF	TGTGCCAGCAGTCCCCGGCCCCCGGGACCCACAGATACGCAGTATTTT
TRBD1	TRBV5-8	TRBJ1-1	14	.	CASSRGTGFTEAFF	TGTGCCAGCAGCCGTGGGACAGGGTTCACTGAAGCTTTCTTT
.	TRBV4-3	TRBJ1-1	16	.	CASSHSHRVPNTEAFF	TGCGCCAGCAGCCATTCCCATCGGGTTCCGAACACTGAAGCTTTCTTT
TRBD1	TRBV5-1	TRBJ1-3	18	.	CASSALSPGTGVGNTIYF	TGCGCCAGCAGCGCCTTATCTCCCGGGACAGGGGTCGGAAACACCATATATTTT
TRBD2	TRBV6-2/TRBV6-3	TRBJ2-1	17	.	CASSYLRLATTYNEQFF	TGTGCCAGCAGTTATCTTAGACTAGCGACTACCTACAATGAGCAGTTCTTC
.	TRBV5-4	TRBJ2-7	14	.	CASSSSGYTYEQYF	TGTGCCAGCAGCTCCTCAGGGTACACCTACGAGCAGTACTTC
TRBD1	TRBV5-6	TRBJ2-7	15	.	CASSFPGTGSYEQYF	TGTGCCAGCAGCTTTCCCGGGACAGGGTCCTACGAGCAGTACTTC
.	TRBV14	TRBJ1-2	16	.	CASSRDRGGFNYGYTF	TGTGCCAGCAGCCGGGATAGGGGAGGATTTAACTATGGCTACACCTTC
.	TRBV10-3	TRBJ1-1	15	.	CAITRGSRREGEAFF	TGTGCCATCACCCGAGGGTCGCGCAGGGAAGGGGAAGCTTTCTTT
.	TRBV19	TRBJ1-2	12	.	CASSNTTYGYTF	TGTGCCAGTAGTAATACCACCTATGGCTACACCTTC
.	TRBV19	TRBJ1-6	14	.	CASSTMPRNSPLHF	TGTGCCAGTAGTACCATGCCCCGGAATTCACCCCTCCACTTT
.	TRBV6-5	TRBJ1-2	12	.	CASSQGKDGYTF	TGTGCCAGCAGTCAGGGGAAGGATGGCTACACCTTC
.	TRBV30	TRBJ1-2	12	.	CAWSSGVGGYTF	TGTGCCTGGAGTTCAGGGGTGGGTGGCTACACCTTC
.	TRBV28	TRBJ2-1	11	.	CASSLNHEQFF	TGTGCCAGCAGTTTAAACCATGAGCAGTTCTTC
.	TRBV3-1/TRBV3-2	TRBJ1-3	17	.	CASSQIKGRGTGNTIYF	TGTGCCAGCAGCCAAATAAAAGGGAGGGGAACTGGAAACACCATATATTTT
TRBD2	TRBV4-1	TRBJ2-3	14	.	CASSQEGRGDTQYF	TGCGCCAGCAGCCAAGAAGGGAGGGGAGATACGCAGTATTTT
.	TRBV7-8	TRBJ2-2	12	.	CASSRETGELFF	TGTGCCAGCAGCCGGGAGACCGGGGAGCTGTTTTTT
TRBD1	TRBV27	TRBJ1-4	13	.	CASSLQGGEKLFF	TGTGCCAGCAGTTTGCAGGGGGGTGAAAAACTGTTTTTT
.	TRBV7-2	TRBJ1-6	14	.	CASSFALGDSPLHF	TGTGCCAGCAGCTTCGCTCTGGGGGACTCACCCCTCCACTTT
TRBD2	TRBV7-2	TRBJ2-5	17	once	CASSLGIAGGAPETQYF	TGTGCCAGCAGCTTAGGGATAGCGGGGGGGGCCCCGGAGACCCAGTACTTC
.	TRBV5-3	TRBJ1-1	12	.	CARSCDRYEAFF	TGTGCCAGAAGCTGTGACAGATATGAAGCTTTCTTT
.	TRBV5-1	TRBJ1-2	13	.	CASSRGQYYGYTF	TGCGCCAGCAGCCGTGGGCAGTACTATGGCTACACCTTC
.	TRBV11-2	TRBJ1-1	13	once	CASSLGQATEAFF	TGTGCCAGCAGCTTAGGGCAGGCCACTGAAGCTTTCTTT
TRBD2	TRBV30	TRBJ2-5	12	.	CAATGGHETQYF	TGTGCCGCTACGGGGGGGCACGAGACCCAGTACTTC
TRBD1	TRBV29-1	TRBJ1-1	13	once	CSGPGQGNAEAFF	TGCAGCGGCCCGGGACAGGGGAACGCTGAAGCTTTCTTT
TRBD2	TRBV7-2	TRBJ2-1	16	.	CASSLAVAGGYNEQFF	TGTGCCAGCAGCTTAGCAGTAGCGGGGGGGTACAATGAGCAGTTCTTC
.	TRBV28	TRBJ2-7	14	.	CASSFVGGSYEQYF	TGTGCCAGCAGTTTCGTCGGGGGCTCCTACGAGCAGTACTTC
.	TRBV7-2	TRBJ1-5	14	.	CASSVSLGLGPQHF	TGTGCCAGCAGCGTAAGCCTGGGTTTGGGGCCCCAGCATTTT
TRBD1	TRBV7-6	TRBJ1-3	17	.	CASSFRTGATSGNTIYF	TGTGCCAGCAGCTTCCGGACAGGGGCAACCTCTGGAAACACCATATATTTT
.	TRBV6-2/TRBV6-3	TRBJ2-7	14	.	CASSYVGLYYEQYF	TGTGCCAGCAGTTACGTGGGGTTATACTACGAGCAGTACTTC
.	TRBV15	TRBJ1-2	15	.	CATSREVGQRYGYTF	TGTGCCACCAGCAGAGAGGTAGGGCAGAGATATGGCTACACCTTC
.	TRBV6-5	TRBJ2-5	14	.	CASSYSEGSETQYF	TGTGCCAGCAGTTACTCTGAGGGGTCAGAGACCCAGTACTTC
TRBD1	TRBV4-3	TRBJ1-6	15	.	CASSRTDRGNSPLHF	TGCGCCAGCAGCCGAACGGACAGGGGTAATTCACCCCTCCACTTT
.	TRBV24-1	TRBJ2-3	12	.	CATSKGADTQYF	TGTGCCACCAGTAAAGGTGCAGATACGCAGTATTTT
TRBD1	TRBV2	TRBJ1-6	16	.	CASSYDGQGYNSPLHF	TGTGCCAGCAGTTATGACGGACAGGGCTATAATTCACCCCTCCACTTT
.	TRBV6-5	TRBJ2-7	13	.	CASSFGQTYEQYF	TGTGCCAGCAGTTTCGGACAGACCTACGAGCAGTACTTC
.	TRBV4-3	TRBJ2-2	15	once	CASSQDPTTSLELFF	TGCGCCAGCAGCCAAGACCCAACGACGTCCCTGGAGCTGTTTTTT
.	TRBV5-4	TRBJ1-6	14	.	CASSLAGAASPLHF	TGTGCCAGCAGCTTGGCAGGGGCCGCTTCACCCCTCCACTTT
.	TRBV28	TRBJ2-7	12	.	CASIGNSYEQYF	TGTGCCAGCATTGGGAACTCCTACGAGCAGTACTTC
.	TRBV19	TRBJ1-1	12	.	CASSPGDTEAFF	TGTGCCAGTAGCCCTGGAGACACTGAAGCTTTCTTT
TRBD2	TRBV27	TRBJ2-1	12	.	CASRTGGREQFF	TGTGCCAGCAGGACGGGGGGAAGGGAGCAGTTCTTC
TRBD2	TRBV11-2	TRBJ2-7	16	.	CASSLRRLAGIYEQYF	TGTGCCAGCAGCTTACGCCGACTAGCGGGAATCTACGAGCAGTACTTC
.	TRBV6-5	TRBJ1-5	14	.	CASSYLQGNQPQHF	TGTGCCAGCAGTTACCTCCAGGGGAATCAGCCCCAGCATTTT
TRBD2	TRBV28	TRBJ2-1	17	.	CASSLWPSGSSYNEQFF	TGTGCCAGCAGTTTATGGCCTAGCGGGAGCTCCTACAATGAGCAGTTCTTC
.	TRBV4-3	TRBJ1-3	15	few	CASSQGRQIGNTIYF	TGCGCCAGCAGCCAGGGTCGACAAATAGGAAACACCATATATTTT
.	TRBV5-1	TRBJ1-1	15	.	CASSFFAGRNTEAFF	TGCGCCAGCAGCTTCTTCGCAGGCAGGAACACTGAAGCTTTCTTT
.	TRBV3-1/TRBV3-2	TRBJ1-5	13	.	CASSDVGVEPQHF	TGTGCCAGCAGCGACGTGGGCGTGGAGCCCCAGCATTTT
.	TRBV19	TRBJ2-6	16	.	CASSIVAGSGANVLTF	TGTGCCAGTAGTATTGTCGCTGGCTCTGGGGCCAACGTCCTGACTTTC
.	TRBV20-1	TRBJ1-4	14	.	CSASEGWANEKLFF	TGCAGTGCTAGTGAGGGGTGGGCTAATGAAAAACTGTTTTTT
TRBD1	TRBV4-1	TRBJ1-2	15	.	CASSQDQGANYGYTF	TGCGCCAGCAGCCAAGATCAGGGGGCGAACTATGGCTACACCTTC
.	TRBV4-1	TRBJ2-7	19	.	CASSQDPFRGPSPPYEQYF	TGCGCCAGCAGCCAAGATCCATTCCGGGGGCCCAGCCCCCCGTACGAGCAGTACTTC
TRBD1	TRBV27	TRBJ2-7	15	.	CASSRGQTSAYEQYF	TGTGCCAGCAGTAGGGGACAGACGTCAGCCTACGAGCAGTACTTC
.	TRBV28	TRBJ1-2	14	.	CASSLSGRPYGYTF	TGTGCCAGCAGTCTTTCTGGGAGGCCCTATGGCTACACCTTC
.	TRBV6-2/TRBV6-3	TRBJ2-7	12	.	CASSPDTYEQYF	TGTGCCAGCAGCCCTGACACCTACGAGCAGTACTTC
.	TRBV12-5	TRBJ2-5	13	.	CASAPKSQETQYF	TGTGCTAGTGCTCCCAAAAGCCAAGAGACCCAGTACTTC
TRBD2	TRBV28	TRBJ2-3	16	.	CASTRGRGGSTDTQYF	TGTGCCAGCACCAGGGGACGCGGGGGGAGCACAGATACGCAGTATTTT
TRBD1	TRBV27	TRBJ1-6	16	few	CASSFGQGDRNSPLHF	TGTGCCAGCAGTTTCGGACAGGGGGATCGAAATTCACCCCTCCACTTT
TRBD2	TRBV29-1	TRBJ2-7	13	.	CSVATTSGGEQYF	TGCAGCGTTGCAACGACTAGCGGAGGAGAGCAGTACTTC